This T cell receptor (beta chain) appears in the sequencing data of a study of blood T cell repertoires in COVID-19. Looking at the study overall: COVID-19 samples from acute and convalescent phases originated in the United States, Italy and Spain.

Germline CDR1 SGHNT, CDR2 YYREEE (reference sequence). The CDR3 consists of 15 residues. Trimming shortened V by 6 bases and J by 4 bases, and 19 bases separated the two germline ends. Original processing notes: Cell counts per sample came from amplifying reference gene primers. TCRdb keeps only in-frame clones here, not all; method: immunoSEQ multiplex PCR. The DNA was the basis for D and trimming; V, J and clone size are from that table. The sample records about 270,000 clones, approximately 91% being singletons. The clonotype was recovered from a woman between 40 and 55 years old with acute COVID-19. Sequenced: PBMCs or T cells enriched from blood (not recorded which). The chain uses TRBV5-4 and TRBJ1-2, with a weak D call TRBD1 (6 bases). This CDR3 reads CASNVGQGSLYGYTF. CDR3 DNA: TGTGCCAGCAACGTGGGGCAGGGGAGCCTCTATGGCTACACCTTC. The whole variable domain, filled in from reference TRBV5-4 and TRBJ1-2, reads ETGVTQSPTHLIKTRGQQVTLRCSSQSGHNTVSWYQQALGQGPQFIFQYYREEENGRGNFPPRFSGLQFPNYSSELNVNALELDDSALYLCASNVGQGSLYGYTFGSGTRLTVV.